This T cell receptor (beta chain) was retrieved from a study of CD8 T cells in Susac syndrome. The CDR3 is made up of 14 amino acids. From germline, CDR1 is MNHEY and CDR2 SMNVEV (reference sequence). The V segment lost 6 bases and the J segment 7 bases; nucleotides outside the gene matches: 8. The authors carried out high-throughput sequencing of TCR beta. They applied it to CD8+ and CD4+ T cells obtained from blood. The multiple sclerosis controls consisted of treatment-naive patients with relapsing-remitting disease, either stable or active. FACS enriched CD8+ TEMRA cells, while bulk CD8+ and CD4+ were negatively isolated. With random hexamers, reverse transcription was performed on 0.5 to 1 ug of RNA. Amplification of the TCR beta CDR3 was carried out by immunoSEQ multiplex PCR, which spanned a total of 54 Vbeta and 13 Jbeta segments. TCRdb recomputed calls from the immunoSEQ multiplex PCR reads with MiXCR, one row per CDR3 protein. The sample shows about 440,000 distinct CDR3 sequences, around 85% of them seen only once.

The clonotype was recovered from a human donor with multiple sclerosis. The chain joins TRBV27 to TRBJ1-5; 8 bases are a match to TRBD1. Source material: CD8+ T cells from PBMCs. The CDR3, as DNA: TGTGCCAGCAGCCCAGGGGGCCAATACCAGCCCCAGCATTTT. Residues: CASSPGGQYQPQHF.